One T cell receptor (beta chain) is described in this entry. The data were produced by immunoSEQ multiplex PCR, yet TCRdb's version contains in-frame clones alone and is incomplete. The top ten hold around 0.38% of the sample, which has fewer than 1.8 million clones, around 98.5% seen once. The data originate from a study of shared clonotypes between healthy human individuals. On the study more broadly: CD4 naive cells filled three plates per donor, CD4 memory three, CD8 naive two and CD8 memory one.

V was clipped by 5 bases and J by 6 bases; unmatched bases: 8. Germline V gene data show CDR1 as LGHNA and CDR2 as YNFKEQ. The CDR3 is 14 amino acids. The TCR was taken from a man aged 30 to 45 in good health. The chain couples TRBV4-2 to TRBJ2-7; TRBD1 agrees at 9 bases. The sequenced sample consisted of naive CD4+ T cells sorted from blood. Regarding subset: CD45RA+ positively selected. The CDR3, as DNA: TGTGCCAGCAGCAGGGGACAGGGATTTAGCGAGCAGTACTTC. Its protein is CASSRGQGFSEQYF.